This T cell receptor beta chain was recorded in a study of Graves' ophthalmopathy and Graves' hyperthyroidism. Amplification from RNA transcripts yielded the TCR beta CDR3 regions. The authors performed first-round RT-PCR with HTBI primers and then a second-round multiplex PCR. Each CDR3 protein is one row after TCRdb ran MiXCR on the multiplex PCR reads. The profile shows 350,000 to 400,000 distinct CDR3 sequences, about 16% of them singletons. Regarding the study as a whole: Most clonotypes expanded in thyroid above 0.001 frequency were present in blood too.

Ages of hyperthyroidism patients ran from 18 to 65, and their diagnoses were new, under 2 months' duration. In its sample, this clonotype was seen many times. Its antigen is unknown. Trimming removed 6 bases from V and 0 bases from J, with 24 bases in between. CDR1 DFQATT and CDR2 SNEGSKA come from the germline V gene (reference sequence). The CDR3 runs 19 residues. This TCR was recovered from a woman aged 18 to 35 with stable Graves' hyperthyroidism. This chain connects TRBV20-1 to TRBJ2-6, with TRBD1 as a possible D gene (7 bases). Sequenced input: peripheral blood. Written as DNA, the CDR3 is TGCAGTGCCTCCAAGGGGGCTGGAGGGGCGAGCTCTGGGGCCAACGTCCTGACTTTC. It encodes CSASKGAGGASSGANVLTF.